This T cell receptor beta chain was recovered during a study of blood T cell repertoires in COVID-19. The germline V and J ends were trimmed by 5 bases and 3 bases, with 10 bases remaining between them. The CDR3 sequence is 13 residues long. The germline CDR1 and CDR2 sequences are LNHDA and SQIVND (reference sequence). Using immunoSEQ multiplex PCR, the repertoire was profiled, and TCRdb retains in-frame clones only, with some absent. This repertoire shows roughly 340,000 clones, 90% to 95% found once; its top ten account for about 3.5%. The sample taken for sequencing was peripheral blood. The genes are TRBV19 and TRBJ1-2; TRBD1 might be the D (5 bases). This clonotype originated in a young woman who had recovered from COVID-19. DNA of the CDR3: TGTGCCAGTAGTCCAGGGAGGGACTATGGCTACACCTTC. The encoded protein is CASSPGRDYGYTF.